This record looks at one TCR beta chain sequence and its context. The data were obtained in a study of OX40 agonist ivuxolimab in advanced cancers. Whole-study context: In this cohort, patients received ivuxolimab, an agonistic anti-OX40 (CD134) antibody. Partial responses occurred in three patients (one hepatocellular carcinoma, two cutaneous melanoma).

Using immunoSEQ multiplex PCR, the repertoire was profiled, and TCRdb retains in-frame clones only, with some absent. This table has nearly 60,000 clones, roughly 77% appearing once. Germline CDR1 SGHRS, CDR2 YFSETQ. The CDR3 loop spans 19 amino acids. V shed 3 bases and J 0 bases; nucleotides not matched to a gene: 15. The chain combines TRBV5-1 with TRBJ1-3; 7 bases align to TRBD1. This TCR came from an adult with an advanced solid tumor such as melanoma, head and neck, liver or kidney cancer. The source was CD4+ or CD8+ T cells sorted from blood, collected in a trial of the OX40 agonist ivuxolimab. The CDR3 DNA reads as TGCGCCAGCAGCTGGGGCGACCTCCGACAGGGCCCCTCTGGAAACACCATATATTTT. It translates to CASSWGDLRQGPSGNTIYF.